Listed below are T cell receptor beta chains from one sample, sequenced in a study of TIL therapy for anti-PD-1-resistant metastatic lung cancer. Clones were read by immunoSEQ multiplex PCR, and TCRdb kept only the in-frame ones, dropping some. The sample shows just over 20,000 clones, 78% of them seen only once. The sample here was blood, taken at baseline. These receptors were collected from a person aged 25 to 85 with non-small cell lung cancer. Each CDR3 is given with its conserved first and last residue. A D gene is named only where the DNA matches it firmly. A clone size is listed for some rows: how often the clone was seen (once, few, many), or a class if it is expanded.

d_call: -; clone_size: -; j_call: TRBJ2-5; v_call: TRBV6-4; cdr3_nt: TGTGCCAGCAGTGACTCAGTGGGCCAAGAGACCCAGTACTTC; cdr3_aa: CASSDSVGQETQYF
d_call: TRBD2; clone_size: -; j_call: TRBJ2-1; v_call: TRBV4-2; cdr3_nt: TGTGCCAGCAGCTTTAGCGGGGGGGCCATAATCAATGAGCAGTTCTTC; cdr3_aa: CASSFSGGAIINEQFF
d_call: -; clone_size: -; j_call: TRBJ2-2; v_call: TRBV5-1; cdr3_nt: TGCGCCAGCAGCTTGGGGCGGACGAACACCGGGGAGCTGTTTTTT; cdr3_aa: CASSLGRTNTGELFF
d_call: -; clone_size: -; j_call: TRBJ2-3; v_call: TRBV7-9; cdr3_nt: TGTGCCAGCAGCTTAGAAGGGGTCGGCACAGATACGCAGTATTTT; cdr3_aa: CASSLEGVGTDTQYF
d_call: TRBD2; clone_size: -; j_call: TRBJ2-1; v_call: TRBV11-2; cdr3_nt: TGTGCCAGCTGGACTAGCGGGGGGTACAATGAGCAGTTCTTC; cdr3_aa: CASWTSGGYNEQFF
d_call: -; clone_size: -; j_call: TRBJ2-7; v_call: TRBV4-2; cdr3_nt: TGTGCCAGCAGCTTATCGGGAGCCTCCTACGAGCAGTACTTC; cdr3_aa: CASSLSGASYEQYF
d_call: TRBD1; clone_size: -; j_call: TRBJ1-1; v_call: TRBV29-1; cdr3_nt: TGCAGCGTTGAGAGAGGGGGCTGGGCTGAAGCTTTCTTT; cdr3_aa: CSVERGGWAEAFF
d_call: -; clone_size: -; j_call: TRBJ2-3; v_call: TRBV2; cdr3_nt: TGTGCCAGCAGTGTTTCCGGGACCCCGATAAAGGATACGCAGTATTTT; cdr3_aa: CASSVSGTPIKDTQYF
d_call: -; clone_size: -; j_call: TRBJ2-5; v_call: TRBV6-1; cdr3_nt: TGTGCCAGCAGTGAAGCGCGGATCGCTCATTCACGGTACTTC; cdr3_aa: CASSEARIAHSRYF
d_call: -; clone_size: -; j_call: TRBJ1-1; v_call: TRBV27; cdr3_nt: TGTGCCAGCAGCCTTAAGGACAGCCTTGCTTTCTTT; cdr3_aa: CASSLKDSLAFF
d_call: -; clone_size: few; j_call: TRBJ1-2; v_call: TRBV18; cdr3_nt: TGTGCCAGCTCAGTCGGTCCTCTAAAAGGCTACACCTTC; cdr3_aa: CASSVGPLKGYTF
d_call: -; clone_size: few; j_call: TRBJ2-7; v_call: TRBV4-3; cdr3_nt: TGCGCCAGCAGCCAAGAAGCCTACGGGTACTACGAGCAGTACTTC; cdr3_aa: CASSQEAYGYYEQYF
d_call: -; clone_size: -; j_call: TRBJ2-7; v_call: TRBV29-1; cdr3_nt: TGCAGCGTTGAGGGATCCGGCTCCTACGAGCAGTACTTC; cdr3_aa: CSVEGSGSYEQYF
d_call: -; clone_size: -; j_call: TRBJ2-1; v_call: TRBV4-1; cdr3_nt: TGCGCCAGCAGCTCCCCTTACAATGAGCAGTTCTTC; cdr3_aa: CASSSPYNEQFF
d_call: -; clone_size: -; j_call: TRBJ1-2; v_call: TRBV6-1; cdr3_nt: TGTGCCAGCAGTCCAATTGGGGGACCCAGCTATGGCTACACCTTC; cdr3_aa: CASSPIGGPSYGYTF
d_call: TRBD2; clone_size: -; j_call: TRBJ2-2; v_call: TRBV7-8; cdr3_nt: TGTGCCAGCAGCTTGGTAGCGGGGGGGCCTAGCACCGGGGAGCTGTTTTTT; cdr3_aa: CASSLVAGGPSTGELFF
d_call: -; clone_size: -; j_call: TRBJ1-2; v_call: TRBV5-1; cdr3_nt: TGCGCCAGCAGCTTGTGGACAACCAAAGCTAACTATGGCTACACCTTC; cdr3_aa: CASSLWTTKANYGYTF
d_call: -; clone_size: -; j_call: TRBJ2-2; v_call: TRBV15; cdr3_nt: TGTGCCACCAGCAGAGATGGCAGAGTCACCGGGGAGCTGTTTTTT; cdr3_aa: CATSRDGRVTGELFF